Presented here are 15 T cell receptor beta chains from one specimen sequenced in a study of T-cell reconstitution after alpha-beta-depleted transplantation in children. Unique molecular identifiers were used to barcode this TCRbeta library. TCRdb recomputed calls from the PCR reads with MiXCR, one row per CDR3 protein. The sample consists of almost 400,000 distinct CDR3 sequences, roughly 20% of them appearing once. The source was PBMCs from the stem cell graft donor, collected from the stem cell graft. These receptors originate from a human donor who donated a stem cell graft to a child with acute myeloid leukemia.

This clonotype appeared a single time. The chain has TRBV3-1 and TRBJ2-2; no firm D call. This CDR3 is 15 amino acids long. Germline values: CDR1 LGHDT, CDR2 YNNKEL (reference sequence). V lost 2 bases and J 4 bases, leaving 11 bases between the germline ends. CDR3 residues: CASSQISLTTGELFF. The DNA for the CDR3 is TGTGCCAGCAGCCAAATCTCACTAACCACCGGGGAGCTGTTTTTT.

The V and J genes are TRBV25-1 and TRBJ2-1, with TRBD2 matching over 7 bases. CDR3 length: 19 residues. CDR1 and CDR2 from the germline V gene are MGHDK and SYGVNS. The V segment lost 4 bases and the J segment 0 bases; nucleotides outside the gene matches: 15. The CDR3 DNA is TGTGCCAGCAGTGGTCCGGGCCTAGCGGATATTAGCTCCTACAATGAGCAGTTCTTC. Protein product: CASSGPGLADISSYNEQFF.

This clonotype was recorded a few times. The DNA for the CDR3 is TGTGCCAGCAGCCCCCCGGGGGTTAGCTACGAGCAGTACTTC. Its translation: CASSPPGVSYEQYF. The chain has TRBV13 and TRBJ2-7, with D possibly matching TRBD2 (6 bases). This CDR3 contains 14 residues. The germline V and J ends were trimmed by 5 bases and 3 bases, with 14 bases remaining between them. In germline, CDR1 is PRHDT, CDR2 FYEKMQ (reference sequence).

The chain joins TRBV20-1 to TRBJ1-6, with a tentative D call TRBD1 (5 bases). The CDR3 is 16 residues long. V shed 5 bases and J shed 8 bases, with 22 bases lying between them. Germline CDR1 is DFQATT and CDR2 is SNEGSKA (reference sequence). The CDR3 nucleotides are TGCAGTGCTCCGCTCTTCTATCGGGGGAAGGATTCACCCCTCCACTTT. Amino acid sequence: CSAPLFYRGKDSPLHF.

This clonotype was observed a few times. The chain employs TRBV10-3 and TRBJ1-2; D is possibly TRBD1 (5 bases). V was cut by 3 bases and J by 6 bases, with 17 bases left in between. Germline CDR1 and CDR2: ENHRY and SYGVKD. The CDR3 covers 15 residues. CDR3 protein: CAISDRHHRGDGYTF. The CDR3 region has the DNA TGTGCCATCAGTGATAGACACCACCGGGGGGATGGCTACACCTTC.

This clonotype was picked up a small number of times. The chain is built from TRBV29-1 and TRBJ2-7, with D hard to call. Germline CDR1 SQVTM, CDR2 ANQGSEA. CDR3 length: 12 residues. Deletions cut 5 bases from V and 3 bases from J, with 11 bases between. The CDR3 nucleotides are TGCAGCGTTTGCACCGGCAGCTACGAGCAGTACTTC. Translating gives CSVCTGSYEQYF.

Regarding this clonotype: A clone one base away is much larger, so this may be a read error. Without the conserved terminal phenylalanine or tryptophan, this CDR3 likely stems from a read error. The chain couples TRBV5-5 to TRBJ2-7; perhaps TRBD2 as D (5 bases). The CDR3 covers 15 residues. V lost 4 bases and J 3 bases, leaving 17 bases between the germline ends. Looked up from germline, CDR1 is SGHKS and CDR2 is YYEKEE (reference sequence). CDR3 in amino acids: CASSLEFGVHYEQYL. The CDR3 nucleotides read TGTGCCAGCAGCCTCGAATTCGGGGTCCACTACGAGCAGTACCTC.

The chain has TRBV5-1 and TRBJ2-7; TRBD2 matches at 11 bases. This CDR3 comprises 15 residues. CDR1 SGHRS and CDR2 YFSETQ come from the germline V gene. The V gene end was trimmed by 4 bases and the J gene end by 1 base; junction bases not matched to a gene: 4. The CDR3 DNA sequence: TGCGCCAGCAGCAAGGGACTAGCGGAATCCTACGAGCAGTACTTC. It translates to CASSKGLAESYEQYF.

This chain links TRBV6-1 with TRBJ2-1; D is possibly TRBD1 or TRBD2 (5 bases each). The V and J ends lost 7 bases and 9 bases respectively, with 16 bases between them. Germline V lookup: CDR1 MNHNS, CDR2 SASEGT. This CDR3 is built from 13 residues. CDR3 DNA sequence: TGTGCCAGCAAGAGAAACCAGGGAGCTGAGCAGTTCTTC. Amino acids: CASKRNQGAEQFF.

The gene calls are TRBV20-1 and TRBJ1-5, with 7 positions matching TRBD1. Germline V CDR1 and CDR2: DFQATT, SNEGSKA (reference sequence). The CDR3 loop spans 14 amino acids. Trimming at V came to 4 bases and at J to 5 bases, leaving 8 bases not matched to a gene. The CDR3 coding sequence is TGCAGTGCTATGACAGGGATTAATTATCAGCCCCAGCATTTT. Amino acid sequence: CSAMTGINYQPQHF.

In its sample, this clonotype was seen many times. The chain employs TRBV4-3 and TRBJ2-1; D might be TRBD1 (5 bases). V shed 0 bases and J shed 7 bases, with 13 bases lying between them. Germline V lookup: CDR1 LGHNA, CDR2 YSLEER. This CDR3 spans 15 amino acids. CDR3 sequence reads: CASSQDTSGPNEQFF. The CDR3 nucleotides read TGCGCCAGCAGCCAAGATACGTCAGGGCCGAATGAGCAGTTCTTC.

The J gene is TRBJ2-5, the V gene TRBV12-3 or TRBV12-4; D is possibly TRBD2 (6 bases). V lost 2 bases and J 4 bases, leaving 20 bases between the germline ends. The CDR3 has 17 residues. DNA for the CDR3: TGTGCCAGCAGTTTATTACTTGAACTAGCACGAGGAGAGACCCAGTACTTC. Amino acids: CASSLLLELARGETQYF.

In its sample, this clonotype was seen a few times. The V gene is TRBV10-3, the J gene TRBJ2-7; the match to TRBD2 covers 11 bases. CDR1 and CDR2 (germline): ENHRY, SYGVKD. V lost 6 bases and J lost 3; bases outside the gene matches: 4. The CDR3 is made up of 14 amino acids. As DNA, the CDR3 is TGTGCCATCAGCCCCGGGACTAGCGGCTACGAGCAGTACTTC. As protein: CAISPGTSGYEQYF.

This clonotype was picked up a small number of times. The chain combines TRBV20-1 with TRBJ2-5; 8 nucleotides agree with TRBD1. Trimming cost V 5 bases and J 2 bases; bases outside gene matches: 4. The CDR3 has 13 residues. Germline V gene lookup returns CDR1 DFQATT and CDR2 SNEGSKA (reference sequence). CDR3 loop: CSAQDRGQETQYF. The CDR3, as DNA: TGCAGTGCTCAAGACAGGGGACAAGAGACCCAGTACTTC.

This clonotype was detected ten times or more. Here the CDR3 reads CSVEGRGGSYNEQFF. The CDR3 DNA follows: TGCAGCGTTGAAGGGAGAGGAGGGAGCTACAATGAGCAGTTCTTC. The V and J genes are TRBV29-1 and TRBJ2-1; maybe TRBD2 (6 bases). V gave up 1 base and J gave up 3 bases, with 13 bases separating them. CDR3 length: 15 residues. Germline V gene data show CDR1 as SQVTM and CDR2 as ANQGSEA.